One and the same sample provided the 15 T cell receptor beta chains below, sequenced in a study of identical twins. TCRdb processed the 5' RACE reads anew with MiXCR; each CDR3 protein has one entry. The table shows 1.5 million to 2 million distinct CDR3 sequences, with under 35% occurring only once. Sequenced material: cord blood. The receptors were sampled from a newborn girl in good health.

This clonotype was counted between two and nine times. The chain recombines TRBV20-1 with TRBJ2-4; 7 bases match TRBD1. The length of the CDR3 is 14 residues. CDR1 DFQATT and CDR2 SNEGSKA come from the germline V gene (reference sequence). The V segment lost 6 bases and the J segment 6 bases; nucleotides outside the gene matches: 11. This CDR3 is CSAADRVTRNIQYF. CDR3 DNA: TGCAGTGCCGCTGACAGGGTAACCAGAAACATTCAGTACTTC.

CDR3 sequence: CSARPDRAGNSPLHF. In DNA, the CDR3 is TGCAGTGCTAGACCCGACAGGGCCGGGAATTCACCCCTCCACTTT. The gene calls are TRBV20-1 and TRBJ1-6; 7 nucleotides agree with TRBD1. In germline, CDR1 is DFQATT, CDR2 SNEGSKA (reference sequence). The CDR3 consists of 15 residues. The trim removed 2 bases at V and 7 bases at J, leaving 8 bases unmatched.

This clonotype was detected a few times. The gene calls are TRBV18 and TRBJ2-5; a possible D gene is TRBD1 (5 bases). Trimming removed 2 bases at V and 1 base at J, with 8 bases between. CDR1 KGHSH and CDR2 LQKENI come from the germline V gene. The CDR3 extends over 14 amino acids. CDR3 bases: TGTGCCAGCTCACCAAATGGGGCCCAAGAGACCCAGTACTTC. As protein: CASSPNGAQETQYF.

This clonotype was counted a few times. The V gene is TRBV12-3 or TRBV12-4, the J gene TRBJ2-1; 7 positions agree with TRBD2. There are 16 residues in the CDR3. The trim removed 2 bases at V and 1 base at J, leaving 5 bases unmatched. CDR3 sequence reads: CASSLWSRGSYNEQFF. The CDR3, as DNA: TGTGCCAGCAGTTTATGGTCGCGGGGGTCCTACAATGAGCAGTTCTTC.

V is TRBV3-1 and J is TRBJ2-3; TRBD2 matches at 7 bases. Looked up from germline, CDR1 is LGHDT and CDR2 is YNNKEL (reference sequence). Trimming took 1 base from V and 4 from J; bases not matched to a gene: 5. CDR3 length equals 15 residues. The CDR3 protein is CASSQGGGLSDTQYF. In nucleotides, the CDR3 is TGTGCCAGCAGCCAAGGGGGAGGGCTTTCAGATACGCAGTATTTT.

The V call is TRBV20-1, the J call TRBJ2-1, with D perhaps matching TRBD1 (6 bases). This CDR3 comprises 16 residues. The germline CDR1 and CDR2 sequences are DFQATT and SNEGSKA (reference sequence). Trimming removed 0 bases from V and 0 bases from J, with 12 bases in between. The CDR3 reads CSARDGGGSSYNEQFF. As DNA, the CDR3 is TGCAGTGCTAGAGACGGTGGGGGCAGCTCCTACAATGAGCAGTTCTTC.

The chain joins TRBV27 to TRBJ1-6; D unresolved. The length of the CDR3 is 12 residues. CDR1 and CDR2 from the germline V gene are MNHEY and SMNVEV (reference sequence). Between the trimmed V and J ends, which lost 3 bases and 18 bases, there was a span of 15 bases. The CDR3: CASSFRSDTPHF. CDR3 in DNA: TGTGCCAGCAGTTTCCGCTCCGATACCCCCCACTTT.

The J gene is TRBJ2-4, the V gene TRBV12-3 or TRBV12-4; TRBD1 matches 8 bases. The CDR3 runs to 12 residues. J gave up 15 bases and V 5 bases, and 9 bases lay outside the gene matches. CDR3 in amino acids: CASSKTAGTGYF. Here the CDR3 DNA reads TGTGCCAGCAGTAAAACCGCCGGGACAGGGTACTTC.

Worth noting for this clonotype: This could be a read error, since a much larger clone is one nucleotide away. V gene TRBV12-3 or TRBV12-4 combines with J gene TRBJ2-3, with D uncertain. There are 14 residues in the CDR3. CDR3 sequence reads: CASSLGLTTDMQYF. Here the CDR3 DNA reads TGTGCCAGCAGTTTAGGGCTGACCACAGATATGCAGTATTTT.

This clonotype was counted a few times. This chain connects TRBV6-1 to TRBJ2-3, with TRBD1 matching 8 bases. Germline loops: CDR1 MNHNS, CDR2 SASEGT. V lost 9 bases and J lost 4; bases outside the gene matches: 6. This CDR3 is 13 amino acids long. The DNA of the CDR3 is TGTGCCAGTGGACAGGGATTCCCAGATACGCAGTATTTT. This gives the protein CASGQGFPDTQYF.

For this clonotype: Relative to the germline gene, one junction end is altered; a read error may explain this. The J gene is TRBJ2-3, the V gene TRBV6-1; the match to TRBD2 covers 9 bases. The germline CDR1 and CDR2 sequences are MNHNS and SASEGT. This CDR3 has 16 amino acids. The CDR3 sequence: CASSETRGGGTDTQYF. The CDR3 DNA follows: TGCGCCAGCAGTGAGACGCGGGGGGGCGGGACAGATACGCAGTATTTT.

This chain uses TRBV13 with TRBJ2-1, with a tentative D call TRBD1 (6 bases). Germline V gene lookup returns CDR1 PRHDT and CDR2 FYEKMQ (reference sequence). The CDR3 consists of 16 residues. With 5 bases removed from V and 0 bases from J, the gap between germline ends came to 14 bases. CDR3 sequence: CASSLPLGGSYNEQFF. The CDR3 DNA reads TGTGCCAGCAGCCTACCGCTAGGGGGCTCCTACAATGAGCAGTTCTTC.

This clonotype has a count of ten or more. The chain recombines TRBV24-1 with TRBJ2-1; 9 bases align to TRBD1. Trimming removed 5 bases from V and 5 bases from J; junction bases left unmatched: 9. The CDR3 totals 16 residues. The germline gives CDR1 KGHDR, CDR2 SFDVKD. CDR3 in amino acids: CATSAPPGQGNNEQFF. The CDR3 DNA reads TGTGCCACCAGTGCCCCGCCGGGACAGGGAAACAATGAGCAGTTCTTC.

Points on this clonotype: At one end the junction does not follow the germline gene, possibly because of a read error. CDR3 residues: CASSPRTGNIGELFF. DNA for the CDR3: TGTGCCAGCAGTCCCCGGACAGGGAACATCGGGGAGCTGTTTTTT. The V call is TRBV28, the J call TRBJ2-2; 8 positions match TRBD1. The germline V gene encodes CDR1 MDHEN and CDR2 SYDVKM. There are 15 residues in the CDR3.

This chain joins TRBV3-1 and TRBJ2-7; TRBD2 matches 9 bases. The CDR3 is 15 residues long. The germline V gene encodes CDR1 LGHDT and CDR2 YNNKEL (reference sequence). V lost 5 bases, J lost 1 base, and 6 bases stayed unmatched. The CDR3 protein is CASSFSGGPSYEQYF. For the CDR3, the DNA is TGTGCCAGCAGCTTTAGCGGGGGACCTTCCTACGAGCAGTACTTC.